Included here is one TCR beta chain sequence, with context. The antigen this receptor binds is unknown. No base-level quality is on record; no much larger clone is a single base apart. The germline V gene provides CDR1 SGHTA and CDR2 FQGTGA. Germline trimming amounts to 3 bases on V and 7 bases on J, with 11 as the count of junction bases outside the gene matches. Inclusive of the bounding cysteine and phenylalanine, the CDR3 is 19 residues long. The kept DNA is CDR3 alone, 57 bases in frame from the first base. This sample is drawn from a study of T cell changes during pregnancy in multiple sclerosis (dated by TCRdb to between 2019 and 2020). About the investigation overall: The study looked at changes in the T cell repertoire across pregnancy in women with multiple sclerosis.

Receptors were amplified or captured by the immunoSEQ multiplex PCR assay. TCRdb retrieved this table from immuneACCESS and kept in-frame rearrangements only. Not all clones are present; in checked studies, unresolved V genes account for under half, and no reason is known for the remainder. The sample table lists 55,000 to 70,000 clones, about 90% of them with a count of one. 1.3% to 1.5% of the sample lies in the top ten. This TCR was recovered from a female donor in good health, enrolled as a control in a pregnancy study. The sequence links TRBV7-3 to TRBJ2-2; the central 16 bases match TRBD2. Specimen: peripheral blood, collected in the second trimester of pregnancy. Here the CDR3 is given as CASSFAAGLAGGPVGELFF. The sequenced DNA: TGTGCCAGCAGCTTTGCAGCGGGACTAGCGGGAGGGCCGGTCGGGGAGCTGTTTTTT.